This TCR beta chain was sequenced for a study of response to subunit inactivated influenza vaccine. TCRdb reprocessed the RT-PCR reads via MiXCR and lists one record per CDR3 protein. The data contain hundreds of thousands of distinct CDR3 sequences, around 9.9% of them seen just once; the ten biggest clones take up about an eighth. Whole-study results and caveats: Every seasonal influenza vaccination brings in few new T cells, the authors suggested.

This clonotype was recorded a few times. Its antigen is as yet unknown. CDR1 and CDR2 (germline): SGHRS, YFSETQ. V gave up 4 bases and J gave up 7 bases; unmatched junction bases: 10. The CDR3 totals 14 residues. The receptor was isolated from a man aged 45-65 years who received an inactivated influenza vaccine. The chain combines TRBV5-1 with TRBJ2-7, with TRBD1 identical over 8 bases. The source was PBMCs from blood, collected more than 35 days after vaccination. This CDR3 is CASSHGQGTREQYF. CDR3 bases: TGCGCCAGCAGCCACGGACAGGGAACGAGGGAGCAGTACTTC. Drawing the rest from reference TRBV5-1 and TRBJ2-7, the complete variable domain is KAGVTQTPRYLIKTRGQQVTLSCSPISGHRSVSWYQQTPGQGLQFLFEYFSETQRNKGNFPGRFSGRQFSNSRSEMNVSTLELGDSALYLCASSHGQGTREQYFGPGTRLTVT.